These 28 T cell receptor beta chains originate from one sample sequenced in a study of spatial heterogeneity in lung cancer. Study results and caveats: The study found that expanded intratumoral alpha and beta TCR counts tracked tumor mutation counts.

No antigen has been identified for these receptors. TCRdb fed the 5' RACE reads into MiXCR, producing one record per CDR3 protein. The sample yields roughly 5,800 distinct CDR3 sequences, 7.5% to 9.5% seen once. As to time point: sample taken at primary tumor resection. The starting material was lung tumor tissue, obtained at surgery. The receptors stem from a female donor with early-stage non-small cell lung cancer.

In this sample, this clonotype turned up many times. This CDR3 reads CSARDRVGTEAFF. The CDR3 nucleotides read TGCAGTGCTAGGGACAGGGTAGGAACTGAAGCTTTCTTT. This chain uses TRBV20-1 with TRBJ1-1; 8 bases match TRBD1. Germline V gene sequence: CDR1 DFQATT, CDR2 SNEGSKA (reference sequence). After removal of 3 bases from V and 5 bases from J, the junction contained 5 bases not matched to a gene. The CDR3 consists of 13 residues.

This clonotype was detected many times. The chain couples TRBV6-9 to TRBJ2-7, with D unresolved. CDR3 length equals 10 residues. Trimming stripped 4 bases from V and 6 bases from J, with 4 bases between. CDR1 MNHGY and CDR2 SVAAGI come from the germline V gene. In DNA, the CDR3 is TGTGCCAGCAGTTGCGCCGAGCAGTACTTC. Residues: CASSCAEQYF.

A few counts support this clonotype. This CDR3 reads CSVEGDSANYGYTF. The CDR3 region has the DNA TGCAGCGTTGAAGGAGACAGTGCTAACTATGGCTACACCTTC. The rearrangement uses TRBV29-1 and TRBJ1-2; possible D gene TRBD1, 5 bases. This CDR3 spans 14 amino acids. The V gene's germline CDR1 is SQVTM and CDR2 ANQGSEA. V was shortened by 1 base and J by 0 bases, with 9 bases between the two germline ends.

This clonotype has ten or more counts. This chain uses TRBV7-9 with TRBJ1-1, with 9 bases fitting TRBD1. CDR1 is SEHNR and CDR2 is FQNEAQ in the germline V gene (reference sequence). V lost 4 bases and J lost 6; bases outside the gene matches: 9. The CDR3 length is 15 residues. CDR3 amino acids: CASSSGQGQRAEAFF. CDR3 DNA sequence: TGTGCCAGCAGCTCGGGACAGGGCCAGAGGGCTGAAGCTTTCTTT.

This clonotype was found many times. The chain is built from TRBV2 and TRBJ2-7, with 10 nucleotides matching TRBD1. V was clipped by 8 bases and J by 7 bases; unmatched bases: 8. This CDR3 region has 13 residues. Germline V gene sequence: CDR1 SNHLY, CDR2 FYNNEI. In DNA form, the CDR3 reads TGTGCCAGCGGAGGGACAGGGGATAGGGAGCAGTACTTC. Translating it yields CASGGTGDREQYF.

This clonotype has a count of ten or more. The junction departs from the called germline gene at one end, perhaps through a read error. The V gene is TRBV20-1, the J gene TRBJ2-4, with D perhaps being TRBD1 or TRBD2 (6 bases each). This CDR3 region has 18 residues. Germline loops: CDR1 DFQATT, CDR2 SNEGSKA (reference sequence). CDR3 DNA sequence: TGCAGTGCCAGAGGTCTTATACAGGGACTGTGGGCCAAAAACATTCAGTACTTC. Amino acid sequence: CSARGLIQGLWAKNIQYF.

This clonotype was detected many times. The V and J genes are TRBV5-1 and TRBJ2-7; TRBD2 aligns across 12 bases. V lost 0 bases, J lost 2 bases, and 0 bases stayed unmatched. This CDR3 has 15 residues. Germline V gives CDR1 SGHRS, CDR2 YFSETQ. In DNA form, the CDR3 reads TGCGCCAGCAGCTTGGGACTAGCGGGGGCCTACGAGCAGTACTTC. Translation gives CASSLGLAGAYEQYF.

The chain links TRBV6-5 to TRBJ1-6, with 9 bases matching TRBD1. The CDR3 runs 15 residues. Per germline, CDR1 MNHEY and CDR2 SVGAGI. Trimming took 5 bases from V and 7 from J; bases not matched to a gene: 6. The CDR3 is CASSQNRGRNSPLHF. In DNA, the CDR3 is TGTGCCAGCAGTCAAAACAGGGGGCGGAATTCACCCCTCCACTTT.

Only a few counts were recorded for this clonotype. The chain links TRBV25-1 to TRBJ2-7, with 7 bases aligning to TRBD1. The V gene's germline CDR1 is MGHDK and CDR2 SYGVNS. This CDR3 spans 16 amino acids. Trimming took 1 base from V and 4 from J; bases not matched to a gene: 10. Here the CDR3 reads CASSELAGQEAYEQYF. Here the CDR3 DNA reads TGTGCCAGCAGTGAATTGGCCGGACAGGAGGCGTACGAGCAGTACTTC.

Regarding this clonotype: A much larger clone is a single base away; this may be a read error. The gene calls are TRBV18 and TRBJ1-5; D unresolved. Trimming left V 4 bases short and J 6 bases short, with 13 bases between. CDR1 and CDR2 (germline): KGHSH, LQKENI. The CDR3 totals 14 residues. The chain's CDR3 is CASSQTWYFQPQHF. The CDR3 nucleotides are TGTGCCAGCTCACAAACATGGTATTTTCAGCCCCAGCATTTT.

The CDR3, as DNA: TGTGCCAGCAGTTACTCCTGGAACACTGAAGCTTTCTTT. This sequence encodes CASSYSWNTEAFF. This sequence joins TRBV6-6 and TRBJ1-1; D gene unclear. The V end lost 0 bases, the J end lost 1 base, and 3 bases lay between the germline ends. Germline-derived CDR1 and CDR2 are MNHNY and SVGAGI (reference sequence). The CDR3 is 13 amino acids.

This clonotype occurred many times. The chain employs TRBV30 and TRBJ1-5; D might be TRBD1 (5 bases). The V and J ends lost 1 base and 4 bases respectively, with 11 bases between them. This CDR3 has 14 amino acids. The V gene's germline CDR1 is GTSNPN and CDR2 SVGIG (reference sequence). The CDR3 nucleotides read TGTGCCTGGAGTGCCGACAGCATAAATCAGCCCCAGCATTTT. It codes for CAWSADSINQPQHF. Full variable domain (rest looked up from reference TRBV30 and TRBJ1-5): SQTIHQWPATLVQPVGSPLSLECTVEGTSNPNLYWYRQAAGRGLQLLFYSVGIGQISSEVPQNLSASRPQDRQFILSSKKLLLSDSGFYLCAWSADSINQPQHFGDGTRLSIL.

This clonotype has at least ten counts. The chain employs TRBV11-3 and TRBJ2-1; no reliable D call. The CDR3 loop spans 15 amino acids. The V end lost 5 bases, the J end lost 6 bases, and 17 bases lay between the germline ends. Germline V gene data show CDR1 as SGHNT and CDR2 as YENEEA. In DNA, the CDR3 is TGTGCCAGCAGCCAAACCACCTGGACGACCAATGAGCAGTTCTTC. It yields the protein CASSQTTWTTNEQFF.

V is TRBV12-3 or TRBV12-4 and J is TRBJ2-5; D uncertain. The CDR3 sequence is 13 residues long. The V end lost 6 bases, the J end lost 4 bases, and 12 bases lay between the germline ends. CDR3 sequence (DNA): TGTGCCAGCAGCCAGACTGGGATAGAGACCCAGTACTTC. Protein product: CASSQTGIETQYF.

This clonotype was counted at least ten times. As DNA, the CDR3 is TGTGCCAGCAGTTACGACAGAAACTATGGCTACACCTTC. It encodes CASSYDRNYGYTF. The chain couples TRBV6-6 to TRBJ1-2; D possibly corresponds to TRBD1 (5 bases). Trimming removed 2 bases at V and 2 bases at J, with 6 bases between. This CDR3 region has 13 residues. Germline CDR1 and CDR2: MNHNY and SVGAGI (reference sequence).

On this clonotype itself: A junction boundary mismatches the germline segment, possibly from a read error. The chain combines TRBV20-1 with TRBJ1-5; 7 bases line up with TRBD1. Germline V gives CDR1 DFQATT, CDR2 SNEGSKA (reference sequence). CDR3 length equals 13 residues. The CDR3 region is CSARDRVAQPQHF. CDR3 bases: TGCAGTGCCAGAGACAGGGTAGCTCAGCCCCAGCATTTT.

This clonotype was picked up many times. J is TRBJ1-2 and V is TRBV10-3; D perhaps matches TRBD1 (6 bases). Per the germline V gene, CDR1 is ENHRY and CDR2 is SYGVKD. V dropped 3 bases and J dropped 3 bases, with 17 bases sitting between them. The CDR3 has 16 residues. In nucleotides, the CDR3 is TGTGCCATCAGTGAAATCTCGAGGGGGGCCCACTATGGCTACACCTTC. It translates to CAISEISRGAHYGYTF.

This chain connects TRBV5-1 to TRBJ2-7; weak D call: TRBD1 (5 bases). Germline V gene lookup returns CDR1 SGHRS and CDR2 YFSETQ. This CDR3 has 15 amino acids. Trimming pared 2 bases from V and 3 bases from J, leaving 15 bases between. The CDR3 DNA sequence: TGCGCCAGCAGCTTCCTCCCCGGAGACAGCTACGAGCAGTACTTC. It encodes CASSFLPGDSYEQYF.

In this sample, this clonotype turned up many times. The chain has TRBV7-2 and TRBJ2-3, with 10 bases identical to TRBD2. The CDR3 runs to 16 residues. Trimming took 5 bases from V and 3 from J; bases not matched to a gene: 8. Germline CDR1 is SGHTA and CDR2 is FQGNSA. CDR3 protein: CASSPQAGGLTDTQYF. Here the CDR3 DNA reads TGTGCCAGCAGCCCTCAAGCGGGGGGGCTGACAGATACGCAGTATTTT.

V gene TRBV7-3 combines with J gene TRBJ2-2; tentative D call: TRBD1 (5 bases). The CDR3 extends over 16 amino acids. Germline-derived CDR1 and CDR2 are SGHTA and FQGTGA. With 1 base removed from V and 0 bases from J, the gap between germline ends came to 9 bases. CDR3 residues: CASSLRRTTNTGELFF. The CDR3 DNA follows: TGTGCCAGCAGCTTAAGACGGACAACGAACACCGGGGAGCTGTTTTTT.

This clonotype ranks as medium-sized (0.01 to 0.1%). V and J are TRBV6-5 and TRBJ1-2; D is unclear. V dropped 4 bases and J dropped 4 bases, with 4 bases sitting between them. The CDR3 consists of 11 residues. Germline V lookup: CDR1 MNHEY, CDR2 SVGAGI. Written as DNA, the CDR3 is TGTGCCAGCAGTTCTCTCTATGGCTACACCTTC. It is translated as CASSSLYGYTF.

This chain connects TRBV5-6 to TRBJ2-3; TRBD1 agrees at 9 bases. Germline CDR1 and CDR2: SGHDT and YYEEEE. After removal of 4 bases from V and 1 base from J, the junction contained 4 bases not matched to a gene. The CDR3 is 15 residues long. The CDR3 DNA follows: TGTGCCAGCAGCCCAGGACAGGGGCGCACAGATACGCAGTATTTT. Amino acid sequence: CASSPGQGRTDTQYF.

This clonotype came up a few times. The V gene is TRBV20-1, the J gene TRBJ1-1, with D uncertain. V was clipped by 1 base and J by 5 bases, with 17 bases between them. Germline CDR1 DFQATT, CDR2 SNEGSKA (reference sequence). CDR3 size: 15 residues. CDR3 bases: TGCAGTGCTAGAGTCGCCCTCGGATCTCGGACTGAAGCTTTCTTT. Translating gives CSARVALGSRTEAFF.

The chain links TRBV3-1 to TRBJ2-7; D gene unclear. The CDR3 is 12 amino acids. The germline V gene encodes CDR1 LGHDT and CDR2 YNNKEL (reference sequence). Deletions cut 5 bases from V and 2 bases from J, with 7 bases between. CDR3 in DNA: TGTGCCAGCAGCTCCGCCCCCTACGAGCAGTACTTC. Its translation is CASSSAPYEQYF.

This clonotype was seen repeatedly, ten times or more. The chain joins TRBV5-1 to TRBJ2-5, with D perhaps matching TRBD1 (5 bases). V dropped 4 bases and J dropped 2 bases, with 15 bases sitting between them. The CDR3 has 15 residues. Germline assignment: CDR1 SGHRS and CDR2 YFSETQ. CDR3 amino acids: CASSLQATVQETQYF. The CDR3 coding sequence is TGCGCCAGCAGCCTGCAGGCGACAGTACAAGAGACCCAGTACTTC. The full variable domain, rest sourced from reference TRBV5-1 and TRBJ2-5, is KAGVTQTPRYLIKTRGQQVTLSCSPISGHRSVSWYQQTPGQGLQFLFEYFSETQRNKGNFPGRFSGRQFSNSRSEMNVSTLELGDSALYLCASSLQATVQETQYFGPGTRLLVL.

The rearrangement links TRBV25-1 to TRBJ2-5, with D possibly being TRBD2 (6 bases). The germline V gene has CDR1 MGHDK and CDR2 SYGVNS. This CDR3 comprises 16 residues. With 2 bases removed from V and 4 bases from J, the gap between germline ends came to 17 bases. CDR3 in DNA: TGTGCCAGCAGTGAACCGACGGGGACTGGCCGAGAGACCCAGTACTTC. This encodes CASSEPTGTGRETQYF.

This rearrangement joins TRBV28 to TRBJ1-2; TRBD1 matches at 7 bases. Germline CDR1 is MDHEN and CDR2 is SYDVKM. The CDR3 runs 14 residues. Trimming at V came to 5 bases and at J to 5 bases, leaving 8 bases not matched to a gene. The CDR3 region is CASSLMRTGYGYTF. Written as DNA, the CDR3 is TGTGCCAGCAGTCTGATGAGGACAGGTTATGGCTACACCTTC.

This clonotype showed up many times. CDR3 nucleotides: TGTGCCAGTAGCAGAACCCAGGGGGCCCTGTTCTATGGCTACACCTTC. This sequence encodes CASSRTQGALFYGYTF. The chain joins TRBV19 to TRBJ1-2; TRBD1 aligns across 8 bases. The CDR3 consists of 16 residues. Per germline, CDR1 LNHDA and CDR2 SQIVND (reference sequence). Unmatched junction bases numbered 13, after V lost 6 bases and J lost 4 bases.